This T cell receptor beta chain emerged from a study of cytomegalovirus exposure and HLA in healthy donors. Whole-study context: Earlier sequencing of 150 million to 200 million T cells yielded around 100 million unique TCR beta sequences. The study, taken as a whole, reports: The study reported that TCR beta sequences accurately predicted HLA-A and HLA-B alleles in most subjects. Around 160 TCR beta chains were listed as cytomegalovirus-associated.

For this clone: Its cognate antigen is unknown.

V was cut by 0 bases and J by 4 bases, with 7 bases left in between. The CDR3 spans 13 residues. Germline lookup yields CDR1 SGHNT and CDR2 YYREEE (reference sequence). Primers: 60 Vbeta forward and 13 Jbeta reverse. Assay: immunoSEQ multiplex PCR; the TCRdb copy retains only in-frame clones and omits some. The table lists 75,000 to 90,000 clones, over 65% of them singletons. The receptor comes from a man aged 30 to 39 in good health and CMV-seropositive. Sequences were obtained from PBMCs. The chain employs TRBV5-4 and TRBJ1-1; a possible D gene is TRBD1 (5 bases). CDR3 loop: CASSLGRGTEAFF. In DNA form, the CDR3 reads TGTGCCAGCAGCTTGGGGAGGGGCACTGAAGCTTTCTTT.